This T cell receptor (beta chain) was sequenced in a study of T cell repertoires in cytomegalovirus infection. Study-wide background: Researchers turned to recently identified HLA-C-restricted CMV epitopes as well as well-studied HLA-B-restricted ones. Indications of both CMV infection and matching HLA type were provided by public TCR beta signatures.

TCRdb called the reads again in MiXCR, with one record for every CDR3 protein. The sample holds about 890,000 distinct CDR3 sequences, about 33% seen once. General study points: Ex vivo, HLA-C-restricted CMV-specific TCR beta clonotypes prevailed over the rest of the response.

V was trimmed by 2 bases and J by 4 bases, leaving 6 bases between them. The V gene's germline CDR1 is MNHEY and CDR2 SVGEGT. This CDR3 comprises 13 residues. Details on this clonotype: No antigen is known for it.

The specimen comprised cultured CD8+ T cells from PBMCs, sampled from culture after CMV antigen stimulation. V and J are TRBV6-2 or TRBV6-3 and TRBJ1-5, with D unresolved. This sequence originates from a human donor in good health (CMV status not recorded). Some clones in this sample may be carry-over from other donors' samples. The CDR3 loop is CASSYIQNQPQHF. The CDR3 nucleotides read TGTGCCAGCAGTTACATCCAAAATCAGCCCCAGCATTTT.